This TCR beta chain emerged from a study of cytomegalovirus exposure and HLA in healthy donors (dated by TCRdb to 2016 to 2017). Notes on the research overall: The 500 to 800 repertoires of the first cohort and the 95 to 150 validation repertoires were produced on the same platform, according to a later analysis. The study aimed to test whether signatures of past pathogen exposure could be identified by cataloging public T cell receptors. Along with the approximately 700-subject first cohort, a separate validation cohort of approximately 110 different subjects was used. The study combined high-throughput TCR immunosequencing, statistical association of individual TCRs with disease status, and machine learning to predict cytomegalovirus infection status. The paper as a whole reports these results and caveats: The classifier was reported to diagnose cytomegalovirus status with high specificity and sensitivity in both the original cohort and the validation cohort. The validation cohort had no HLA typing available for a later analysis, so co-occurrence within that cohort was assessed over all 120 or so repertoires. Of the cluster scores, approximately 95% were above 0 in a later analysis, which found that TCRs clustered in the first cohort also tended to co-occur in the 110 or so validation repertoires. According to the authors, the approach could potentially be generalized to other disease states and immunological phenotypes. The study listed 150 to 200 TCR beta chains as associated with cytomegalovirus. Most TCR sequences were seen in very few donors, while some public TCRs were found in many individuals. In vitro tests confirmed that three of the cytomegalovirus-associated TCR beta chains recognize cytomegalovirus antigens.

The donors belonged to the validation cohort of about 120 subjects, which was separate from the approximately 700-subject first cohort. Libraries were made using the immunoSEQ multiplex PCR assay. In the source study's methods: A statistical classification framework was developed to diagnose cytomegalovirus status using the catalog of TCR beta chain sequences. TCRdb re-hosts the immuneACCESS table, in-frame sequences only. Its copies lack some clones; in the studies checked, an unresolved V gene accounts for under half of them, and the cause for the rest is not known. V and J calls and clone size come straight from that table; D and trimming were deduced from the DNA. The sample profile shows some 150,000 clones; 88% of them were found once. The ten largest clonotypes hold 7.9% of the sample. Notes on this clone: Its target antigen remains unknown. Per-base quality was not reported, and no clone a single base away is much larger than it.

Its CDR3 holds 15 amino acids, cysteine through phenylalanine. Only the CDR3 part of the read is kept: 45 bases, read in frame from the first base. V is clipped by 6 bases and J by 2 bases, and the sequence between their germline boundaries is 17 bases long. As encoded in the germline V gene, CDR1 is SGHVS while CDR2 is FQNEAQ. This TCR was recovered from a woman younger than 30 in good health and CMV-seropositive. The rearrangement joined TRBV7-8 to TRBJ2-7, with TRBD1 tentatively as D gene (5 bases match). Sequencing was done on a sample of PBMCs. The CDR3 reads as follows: CASSRNPDSAYEQYF. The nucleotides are TGTGCCAGCAGTCGAAACCCCGACAGCGCCTACGAGCAGTACTTC.